The 10 T cell receptor beta chains given below trace back to one sample, sequenced in a study of yellow fever vaccine responses in identical twins. TCRdb re-called the RT-PCR reads with MiXCR, one entry per CDR3 protein. The data contain approximately 20,000 distinct CDR3 sequences, about two thirds of them singletons. The sequencing here drew on T cells from blood (PBMCs), unsorted or a sorted subset (not recorded which), taken before or after yellow fever vaccination (not recorded which). All receptors derive from a woman in her late teens or twenties who received the yellow fever vaccine.

CDR3 DNA sequence: TGTGCCAGCAGTCCAAGACCCGGTCGAGGCTATGGCTACACCTTC. This codes for CASSPRPGRGYGYTF. The V and J genes are TRBV28 and TRBJ1-2; no clear D. The CDR3 is made up of 15 amino acids. Deletions cut 5 bases from V and 4 bases from J, with 17 bases between. Germline V gene data show CDR1 as MDHEN and CDR2 as SYDVKM.

The rearrangement uses TRBV6-1 and TRBJ2-2; tentatively, D is TRBD1 (6 bases). The CDR3 is made up of 13 amino acids. Germline V CDR1 and CDR2: MNHNS, SASEGT. Trimming removed 7 bases at V and 4 bases at J, with 10 bases between. CDR3 DNA sequence: TGTGCCAGCATCTGGGGGCGCACCGGGGAGCTGTTTTTT. This gives the protein CASIWGRTGELFF.

This clonotype was found once. V gene TRBV18 combines with J gene TRBJ1-4; 7 bases align to TRBD1. Germline-derived CDR1 and CDR2 are KGHSH and LQKENI. This CDR3 region has 15 residues. The V and J ends lost 0 bases and 4 bases, in that order; junction bases with no gene match: 2. The CDR3 loop is CASSPPGTDNEKLFF. As DNA, the CDR3 is TGTGCCAGCTCACCACCCGGGACAGATAATGAAAAACTGTTTTTT.

This chain uses TRBV2 with TRBJ2-1; tentatively, D is TRBD2 (7 bases). Deletions cut 3 bases from V and 8 bases from J, with 8 bases between. The CDR3 runs to 12 residues. CDR1 is SNHLY, CDR2 FYNNEI, per germline. CDR3 loop: CASSDGGHEQFF. The CDR3 region has the DNA TGTGCCAGCAGTGACGGGGGGCATGAGCAGTTCTTC.

The CDR3 DNA reads as TGTGCCAGCAGCCAAACACCGAAACTCCTCACAGATACGCAGTATTTT. Translated, it gives CASSQTPKLLTDTQYF. The chain links TRBV5-4 to TRBJ2-3; D gene ambiguous. V lost 4 bases and J lost 2, with 17 bases in between. CDR3 length: 16 amino acids. Germline V lookup: CDR1 SGHNT, CDR2 YYREEE (reference sequence). Looking up the rest from reference TRBV5-4 and TRBJ2-3 gives the full variable domain: ETGVTQSPTHLIKTRGQQVTLRCSSQSGHNTVSWYQQALGQGPQFIFQYYREEENGRGNFPPRFSGLQFPNYSSELNVNALELDDSALYLCASSQTPKLLTDTQYFGPGTRLTVL.

A few counts support this clonotype. CDR3 bases: TGTGCCAGCAGTGACGTCCCGGAGACTGAAGCTTTCTTT. It yields the protein CASSDVPETEAFF. This sequence joins TRBV3-1 and TRBJ1-1; D is ambiguous. Germline lookup yields CDR1 LGHDT and CDR2 YNNKEL (reference sequence). This CDR3 is built from 13 residues. Trimming stripped 6 bases from V and 5 bases from J, with 13 bases between.

The chain has TRBV20-1 and TRBJ2-1; D ambiguous. V was cut by 1 base and J by 10 bases, with 8 bases left in between. Germline V gene lookup returns CDR1 DFQATT and CDR2 SNEGSKA (reference sequence). The CDR3 is 11 amino acids. The DNA of the CDR3 is TGCAGTGCTAGAGTCGGTGGGGAGCAGTTCTTC. Protein product: CSARVGGEQFF.

CDR3 nucleotides: TGTGCCATCAGTGCGACTGACAATGAGCAGTTCTTC. Its protein is CAISATDNEQFF. The chain combines TRBV10-3 with TRBJ2-1; D uncertain. This CDR3 region has 12 residues. Germline loops: CDR1 ENHRY, CDR2 SYGVKD. V lost 4 bases and J 5 bases, leaving 6 bases between the germline ends.

The chain employs TRBV7-9 and TRBJ2-1; TRBD2 is a possible D gene (6 bases). In germline, CDR1 is SEHNR, CDR2 FQNEAQ (reference sequence). The CDR3 consists of 15 residues. Trimming pared 5 bases from V and 5 bases from J, leaving 16 bases between. CDR3 nucleotides: TGTGCCAGCAGCAAAGACGGGGGAGTGAACAATGAGCAGTTCTTC. Encoded protein: CASSKDGGVNNEQFF.

This chain links TRBV11-2 with TRBJ1-3; D gene unclear. This CDR3 is 15 amino acids long. CDR1 is SGHAT and CDR2 is FQNNGV in the germline V gene. V was cut by 0 bases and J by 0 bases, with 6 bases left in between. In nucleotides, the CDR3 is TGTGCCAGCAGCTTAGAACAGAGCTCTGGAAACACCATATATTTT. It yields the protein CASSLEQSSGNTIYF.